The clone carrying this TCR beta chain came up many times. Its antigen remains unknown. This sample is part of a study of neurological immune-mediated disorders. The cDNA was synthesized by means of template-switch 5'RACE, which was carried out with 10-nucleotide random UMIs. From 15-18 subjects, every sequencing run obtained over 200 million TCR-beta sequences. Each CDR3 protein is one row after TCRdb ran MiXCR on the 5' RACE reads. The top ten hold 1.8% of the sample, which has more than 45,000 distinct CDR3 sequences, about an eighth seen once. The CDR3 consists of 14 residues. Germline V CDR1 and CDR2: SQVTM, ANQGSEA. The V gene end was trimmed by 4 bases and the J gene end by 6 bases; junction bases not matched to a gene: 7. Regarding the study as a whole: Across subjects, expanded clones had no CDR3 amino acid sequences in common, pointing to private repertoires in all groups.

Sequencing was done on a sample of PBMCs. This sequence originates from a man aged 55 to 70 in good health. V is TRBV29-1 and J is TRBJ1-2, with 11 positions matching TRBD1. The CDR3 DNA reads TGCAGCGTTGGGACAGGGGGCCGAAATGATGGCTACACCTTC. Protein sequence: CSVGTGGRNDGYTF.